This T cell receptor (beta chain) was recorded in a study of blood T cells in healthy people across ages. It was with a sample-barcoded 5' primer and a J-beta primer mix that a second PCR of about 6 to 12 cycles was run. Using its own MiXCR run on the 5' RACE reads, TCRdb lists one record per CDR3 protein. The sample holds some 1.5 million distinct CDR3 sequences, 28% seen once. The germline V gene has CDR1 MDHEN and CDR2 SYDVKM. V shed 5 bases and J shed 6 bases, with 16 bases lying between them. The CDR3 covers 14 residues. The V call is TRBV28, the J call TRBJ1-2, with D hard to call. Input material: blood. The source is a woman between 25 and 40 years old in good health. In DNA, the CDR3 is TGTGCCAGCAGTCGCCGGGCCTGGTCTGATGGCTACACCTTC. Its protein is CASSRRAWSDGYTF.